This T cell receptor beta chain came from a study of identical twins. General study results and limits: Instead of following the same donors, the conclusions were based on cross-sectional statistical analysis.

As regards this clonotype: The antigen remains undetermined.

One entry per CDR3 protein, called by TCRdb with MiXCR from the 5' RACE reads. The sample yields 650,000 to 750,000 distinct CDR3 sequences, 20% to 25% seen once. Germline V gene data show CDR1 as WSHSY and CDR2 as SAAADI. Trimming removed 4 bases from V and 2 bases from J, with 11 bases in between. The CDR3 is 14 residues long. These sequences were also reported in another study, on T cells expressing NK-cell markers.

The sample comprised PBMCs. The receptor's source is a woman between 18 and 29 years old in good health. The rearrangement links TRBV10-2 to TRBJ2-5, with a possible D match to TRBD1 (6 bases). The CDR3 DNA sequence: TGCGCCAGCAGTGGGACAGAAAAGCAAGAGACCCAGTACTTC. Amino acids: CASSGTEKQETQYF.